A single sample gave rise to the 32 T cell receptor beta chains below, sequenced in a study of T cell repertoires in cytomegalovirus infection. TCRdb reprocessed the reads with MiXCR, giving one entry per CDR3 protein. This table holds 300,000 or so distinct CDR3 sequences, about a quarter found once. The sequencing sample was made of PBMCs. The receptors stem from a human donor in good health (CMV status not recorded). Some clones in this sample may be carry-over from other donors' samples.

This clonotype has a handful of counts. The chain carries TRBV7-2 and TRBJ2-7; perhaps TRBD2 as D (6 bases). Germline CDR1 SGHTA, CDR2 FQGNSA. The CDR3 is 15 residues long. Trimming removed 4 bases at V and 7 bases at J, with 20 bases between. CDR3 DNA: TGTGCCAGCAGCTACCAGACTAGTACCCCCTGGGAGCAGTACTTC. Translation: CASSYQTSTPWEQYF.

This chain links TRBV15 with TRBJ2-5; D remains ambiguous. The CDR3 runs to 18 residues. V lost 0 bases and J 2 bases, leaving 19 bases between the germline ends. CDR1 and CDR2 from the germline V gene are LNHNV and YYDKDF (reference sequence). The CDR3 coding sequence is TGTGCCACCAGCAGAGACGGCATAATCGCCAGAGAGCAAGAGACCCAGTACTTC. This gives the protein CATSRDGIIAREQETQYF. Based on the CDR3 plus reference TRBV15 and TRBJ2-5, the full variable domain is DAMVIQNPRYQVTQFGKPVTLSCSQTLNHNVMYWYQQKSSQAPKLLFHYYDKDFNNEADTPDNFQSRRPNTSFCFLDIRSPGLGDTAMYLCATSRDGIIAREQETQYFGPGTRLLVL.

This clonotype has only a few counts. This chain uses TRBV19 with TRBJ2-5; D gene ambiguous. V lost 1 base, J lost 1 base, and 7 bases lay in between. In germline, CDR1 is LNHDA, CDR2 SQIVND (reference sequence). This CDR3 is built from 14 residues. CDR3 protein: CASSIGPTQETQYF. The CDR3 nucleotides read TGTGCCAGTAGTATAGGTCCGACCCAAGAGACCCAGTACTTC.

The CDR3 DNA reads TGTGCCAGCAGCTCCCCAAGGAGCGGGACGGTCGAGCAGTACTTC. As protein: CASSSPRSGTVEQYF. The V call is TRBV7-2, the J call TRBJ2-7; 7 bases align to TRBD2. CDR3 length equals 15 residues. Trimming at V came to 4 bases and at J to 6 bases, leaving 12 bases not matched to a gene. The V gene's germline CDR1 is SGHTA and CDR2 FQGNSA.

There are a few counts of this clonotype. The V and J genes are TRBV29-1 and TRBJ1-1, with a tentative D call TRBD1 (6 bases). This CDR3 contains 12 residues. V lost 3 bases and J 5 bases, leaving 10 bases between the germline ends. CDR1 is SQVTM, CDR2 ANQGSEA, per germline. CDR3 region: CSVDRGRTEAFF. CDR3 nucleotide sequence: TGCAGCGTTGACAGGGGACGTACTGAAGCTTTCTTT.

This clonotype was detected only a few times. The J gene is TRBJ1-5, the V gene TRBV6-1; a possible D gene is TRBD1 (5 bases). The ends were cut back, 10 bases at V and 3 bases at J, with 13 bases in the middle. Germline V gene sequence: CDR1 MNHNS, CDR2 SASEGT. This CDR3 is 13 amino acids long. The CDR3 protein is CATRLGTNQPQHF. The CDR3 DNA sequence: TGTGCCACCCGGTTAGGGACCAATCAGCCCCAGCATTTT.

This chain uses TRBV6-5 with TRBJ2-1; no clear D. CDR3 length: 13 residues. CDR1 is MNHEY and CDR2 is SVGAGI in the germline V gene. V lost 5 bases and J 3 bases, leaving 8 bases between the germline ends. The CDR3 spells CASSTLNYNEQFF. The CDR3 nucleotides are TGTGCCAGCAGTACTTTAAACTACAATGAGCAGTTCTTC.

There are many counts of this clonotype. The chain uses TRBV7-2 and TRBJ2-7; 7 bases are shared with TRBD1. CDR1 is SGHTA and CDR2 is FQGNSA in the germline V gene. V lost 5 bases, J lost 3 bases, and 4 bases stayed unmatched. The CDR3 sequence is 13 residues long. CDR3 sequence: CASSTDRSYEQYF. The CDR3 DNA follows: TGTGCCAGCAGCACGGACAGGAGCTACGAGCAGTACTTC.

This clonotype was detected ten times or more. This chain joins TRBV7-9 and TRBJ1-1; D is unresolved. The germline CDR1 and CDR2 sequences are SEHNR and FQNEAQ (reference sequence). V lost 1 base to trimming and J lost 5 bases, with 8 bases between them. This CDR3 region has 13 residues. CDR3 bases: TGTGCCAGCAGCTTAGGACTTAAGACTGAAGCTTTCTTT. Translated, it gives CASSLGLKTEAFF.

CDR3 in DNA: TGCAGTGCTACTACAGGGGGCGCGGGCTATGGCTACACCTTC. Its translation: CSATTGGAGYGYTF. The genes are TRBV20-1 and TRBJ1-2; 9 nucleotides line up with TRBD1. This CDR3 spans 14 amino acids. The J segment lost 4 bases and the V segment lost 4 bases, leaving 7 bases of the junction unmatched. CDR1 DFQATT and CDR2 SNEGSKA come from the germline V gene (reference sequence).

This clonotype has just a few counts. This chain connects TRBV29-1 to TRBJ1-5; perhaps TRBD1 as D (5 bases). The germline gives CDR1 SQVTM, CDR2 ANQGSEA. V lost 6 bases, J lost 3 bases, and 15 bases lay in between. CDR3 length: 14 residues. The CDR3 nucleotides are TGCAGCGTGGGAGCCGGGACCACCAATCAGCCCCAGCATTTT. It translates to CSVGAGTTNQPQHF.

In this sample, this clonotype turned up a few times. This sequence joins TRBV20-1 and TRBJ2-1, with D tentatively TRBD1 or TRBD2 (5 bases each). Germline loops: CDR1 DFQATT, CDR2 SNEGSKA (reference sequence). Trimming cost V 5 bases and J 10 bases, with 21 bases left between them. This CDR3 spans 14 amino acids. The CDR3 coding sequence is TGCAGTGCTCGTCCGGTACGGGACCGCGGGGAGCAGTTCTTC. Protein: CSARPVRDRGEQFF.

The chain employs TRBV12-3 or TRBV12-4 and TRBJ2-5, with D possibly called TRBD1 or TRBD2 (5 bases each). V was pared by 6 bases and J by 1 base, with 12 bases between. The CDR3 loop spans 14 amino acids. The CDR3 loop is CASRPGAGQETQYF. The CDR3 bases are TGTGCCAGCAGACCCGGGGCAGGCCAAGAGACCCAGTACTTC.

The table lists this clonotype with a few counts. The chain combines TRBV12-3 or TRBV12-4 with TRBJ1-4, with unresolved D. Trimming cost V 3 bases and J 4 bases, with 9 bases left between them. The CDR3 is made up of 14 amino acids. In DNA, the CDR3 is TGTGCCAGCAGTTTTTCCAGAGATAATGAAAAACTGTTTTTT. Translated: CASSFSRDNEKLFF.

The chain combines TRBV6-2 or TRBV6-3 with TRBJ2-1; D is unresolved. The germline V gene encodes CDR1 MNHEY and CDR2 SVGEGT. V lost 7 bases, J lost 14 bases, and 9 bases lay in between. The CDR3 covers 9 residues. As DNA, the CDR3 is TGTGCCAGCACGAGTCTAAAGTTCTTC. Its translation: CASTSLKFF.

The J gene is TRBJ2-3, the V gene TRBV2; 7 bases match TRBD2. The V and J ends lost 7 bases and 4 bases, in that order; junction bases with no gene match: 17. This CDR3 has 17 residues. The germline gives CDR1 SNHLY, CDR2 FYNNEI. The CDR3 loop is CASIRASGTPGADTQYF. CDR3 bases: TGTGCCAGCATAAGGGCTAGCGGAACCCCTGGGGCAGATACGCAGTATTTT.

The rearrangement links TRBV12-3 or TRBV12-4 to TRBJ1-5; a weak D match, TRBD1 (5 bases). This CDR3 is built from 13 residues. Between the trimmed V and J ends, which lost 6 bases and 9 bases, there was a span of 15 bases. CDR3 DNA: TGTGCCAGCAGCCGTACTACAGGTGCGCCCCAGCATTTT. Residues: CASSRTTGAPQHF.

The chain links TRBV7-9 to TRBJ2-7; the D gene could be TRBD1 or TRBD2 (5 bases each). The germline CDR1 and CDR2 sequences are SEHNR and FQNEAQ (reference sequence). The CDR3 length is 10 residues. The CDR3 bases are TGTTGCCGGGGCCCCTACGAGCAGTACTTC. Its protein product is CCRGPYEQYF.

The chain is built from TRBV20-1 and TRBJ2-1; weak D call: TRBD1 (6 bases). Germline V gene lookup returns CDR1 DFQATT and CDR2 SNEGSKA (reference sequence). This CDR3 region has 12 residues. Trimming pared 6 bases from V and 7 bases from J, leaving 13 bases between. As DNA, the CDR3 is TGCAGTGCAAACAGGGTTAGGAATGAGCAGTTCTTC. This encodes CSANRVRNEQFF.

This chain uses TRBV5-1 with TRBJ2-7; tentatively, D is TRBD1 (8 bases). This CDR3 is built from 16 residues. The V gene lost 0 bases and the J gene lost 3 bases, with 16 bases spanning the gap. Per the germline V gene, CDR1 is SGHRS and CDR2 is YFSETQ. CDR3 sequence (DNA): TGCGCCAGCAGCTTGGCCGGGAGGACAGGGCGCTACGAGCAGTACTTC. Translated: CASSLAGRTGRYEQYF.

This clonotype was observed a handful of times. The chain recombines TRBV6-1 with TRBJ2-5; TRBD1 might be the D (6 bases). Trimming cost V 5 bases and J 7 bases, with 20 bases left between them. The CDR3 is 15 residues long. CDR1 and CDR2 (germline): MNHNS, SASEGT. CDR3 DNA: TGTGCCAGCAGTCCCTCAGGGGCAATTAGGGGGACCCAGTACTTC. Its protein product is CASSPSGAIRGTQYF.

The rearrangement joins TRBV20-1 to TRBJ2-1; D perhaps matches TRBD2 (5 bases). Looked up from germline, CDR1 is DFQATT and CDR2 is SNEGSKA (reference sequence). The CDR3 consists of 14 residues. The ends were cut back, 2 bases at V and 5 bases at J, with 13 bases in the middle. The CDR3 coding sequence is TGCAGTGCTAGAAGGCCAGCGGCAGACAATGAGCAGTTCTTC. This gives the protein CSARRPAADNEQFF.

The rearrangement links TRBV28 to TRBJ2-5; 10 bases fit TRBD1. V shed 8 bases and J 5 bases; nucleotides not matched to a gene: 8. The CDR3 is 14 amino acids. The germline V gene has CDR1 MDHEN and CDR2 SYDVKM. CDR3 in DNA: TGTGCCAGCGTCGGGACAGGGGCCGATGAGACCCAGTACTTC. Protein: CASVGTGADETQYF.

This chain links TRBV12-3 or TRBV12-4 with TRBJ2-3, with 8 bases fitting TRBD2. The CDR3 length is 16 residues. V was pared by 6 bases and J by 2 bases, with 10 bases of the junction left unmatched. This CDR3 reads CASRSRWREATDTQYF. The CDR3 DNA sequence: TGTGCCAGCAGGTCCCGCTGGCGGGAGGCCACAGATACGCAGTATTTT.

Many counts were recorded for this clonotype. The rearrangement joins TRBV7-9 to TRBJ2-3, with 7 bases aligning to TRBD1. The length of the CDR3 is 16 residues. The ends lost 5 bases at V and 0 bases at J; junction bases unmatched: 8. Germline CDR1 and CDR2: SEHNR and FQNEAQ (reference sequence). CDR3 amino acids: CASSPWDSKSTDTQYF. The CDR3 DNA reads TGTGCCAGCAGCCCTTGGGACAGCAAAAGCACAGATACGCAGTATTTT.

The gene calls are TRBV20-1 and TRBJ1-6, with D maybe TRBD1 (5 bases). The CDR3 sequence is 17 residues long. Germline lookup yields CDR1 DFQATT and CDR2 SNEGSKA (reference sequence). V was trimmed by 3 bases and J by 5 bases, leaving 20 bases between them. CDR3 region: CSARALGVKLNNSPLHF. The DNA for the CDR3 is TGCAGTGCTAGGGCCTTAGGGGTGAAGCTTAATAATTCACCCCTCCACTTT.

The rearrangement joins TRBV5-6 to TRBJ2-2; 7 bases agree with TRBD2. CDR1 is SGHDT, CDR2 YYEEEE, per germline. The CDR3 contains 17 residues. V shed 4 bases, J shed 6 bases, and the junction held 15 bases outside the gene matches. The CDR3 coding sequence is TGTGCCAGCAGCCGACCTAGCGGAGTGACGAGATCCGGGGAGCTGTTTTTT. This sequence encodes CASSRPSGVTRSGELFF.

The chain recombines TRBV29-1 with TRBJ2-3, with D perhaps TRBD2 (6 bases). The CDR3 is 14 residues long. Germline values: CDR1 SQVTM, CDR2 ANQGSEA. V lost 5 bases and J lost 4, with 16 bases in between. This CDR3 is CSVSWTGGADTQYF. The DNA of the CDR3 is TGCAGCGTTTCCTGGACTGGAGGGGCAGATACGCAGTATTTT.

This clonotype occurred a few times. The chain joins TRBV6-2 or TRBV6-3 to TRBJ1-1; D is unclear. CDR3 length: 13 residues. Deletions cut 5 bases from V and 0 bases from J, with 7 bases between. CDR1 MNHEY and CDR2 SVGEGT come from the germline V gene. The chain's CDR3 is CASSIQMNTEAFF. CDR3 bases: TGTGCCAGCAGTATCCAGATGAACACTGAAGCTTTCTTT.

This clonotype has at least ten counts. This sequence joins TRBV7-8 and TRBJ2-7, with D hard to call. This CDR3 contains 14 residues. Germline CDR1 is SGHVS and CDR2 is FQNEAQ. Trimming left V 3 bases short and J 2 bases short, with 11 bases between. The CDR3 coding sequence is TGTGCCAGCAGCTTTGCTGGGAAAACCTACGAGCAGTACTTC. Its translation is CASSFAGKTYEQYF.

This rearrangement joins TRBV11-2 to TRBJ1-4; unclear D gene. The CDR3 is made up of 16 amino acids. Per germline, CDR1 SGHAT and CDR2 FQNNGV. V lost 2 bases and J lost 0, with 10 bases in between. CDR3 sequence reads: CASSLWGLATNEKLFF. The CDR3 nucleotides are TGTGCCAGCAGCTTATGGGGTTTGGCAACTAATGAAAAACTGTTTTTT. Using reference TRBV11-2 and TRBJ1-4 for the parts outside the CDR3, the full variable domain is EAGVAQSPRYKIIEKRQSVAFWCNPISGHATLYWYQQILGQGPKLLIQFQNNGVVDDSQLPKDRFSAERLKGVDSTLKIQPAKLEDSAVYLCASSLWGLATNEKLFFGSGTQLSVL.

There are a few counts of this clonotype. An end of the junction does not agree with germline; a read error may underlie this. V usage is TRBV15 and J usage is TRBJ2-1, with 11 bases fitting TRBD2. The CDR3 length is 17 residues. CDR1 and CDR2 from the germline V gene are LNHNV and YYDKDF (reference sequence). The CDR3 spells CATSRPPGTSGANQQFF. CDR3 nucleotide sequence: TGTGCCACCAGCAGACCTCCCGGGACTAGCGGAGCCAATCAGCAGTTCTTC.